These 20 T cell receptor beta chains originate from one sample sequenced in a study of T cell responses to AZD1222 COVID-19 vaccine. The repertoire was sequenced with immunoSEQ multiplex PCR; TCRdb's copy has only in-frame clones and lacks some. The table shows approximately 190,000 clones, with roughly 93% occurring only once. This sample comprised peripheral blood, obtained on day 0 of AZD1222 vaccination. These receptors all stem from an adult in good health.

V gene TRBV18 combines with J gene TRBJ1-1; D not certain. Per the germline V gene, CDR1 is KGHSH and CDR2 is LQKENI. CDR3 length equals 15 residues. With 2 bases removed from V and 4 bases from J, the gap between germline ends came to 14 bases. The CDR3 coding sequence is TGTGCCAGCTCACCATCTTTTGGGGTGGGCACTGAAGCTTTCTTT. Translating gives CASSPSFGVGTEAFF.

V and J are TRBV7-2 and TRBJ1-1, with TRBD1 as a possible D gene (5 bases). From germline, CDR1 is SGHTA and CDR2 FQGNSA. The CDR3 is 15 amino acids. V lost 7 bases and J lost 7, with 22 bases in between. This CDR3 reads CASIPRRGPEREAFF. The CDR3 nucleotides read TGTGCCAGCATCCCTAGGCGGGGCCCCGAGCGTGAAGCTTTCTTT.

The genes are TRBV29-1 and TRBJ2-7; D perhaps matches TRBD1 (5 bases). V shed 3 bases and J shed 2 bases, with 11 bases lying between them. The CDR3 has 13 amino acids. The germline gives CDR1 SQVTM, CDR2 ANQGSEA. This chain's CDR3 is CSVEAGNAYEQYF. In DNA form, the CDR3 reads TGCAGCGTTGAGGCAGGGAATGCCTACGAGCAGTACTTC.

V and J are TRBV7-9 and TRBJ1-4; 9 bases are a match to TRBD1. The V gene's germline CDR1 is SEHNR and CDR2 FQNEAQ (reference sequence). The CDR3 is made up of 14 amino acids. The V segment lost 5 bases and the J segment 3 bases; nucleotides outside the gene matches: 1. This chain's CDR3 is CASSRTGANEKLFF. The CDR3 nucleotides read TGTGCCAGCAGCCGGACAGGGGCTAATGAAAAACTGTTTTTT.

This sequence joins TRBV5-4 and TRBJ1-2; 7 nucleotides agree with TRBD1. Germline loops: CDR1 SGHNT, CDR2 YYREEE (reference sequence). After removal of 0 bases from V and 0 bases from J, the junction contained 8 bases not matched to a gene. The CDR3 runs to 17 residues. The CDR3 DNA is TGTGCCAGCAGCTTGGCAAAGGGGGCAGGCGCTAACTATGGCTACACCTTC. Its translation is CASSLAKGAGANYGYTF.

The V gene is TRBV5-6, the J gene TRBJ1-4; D uncertain. With 2 bases removed from V and 0 bases from J, the gap between germline ends came to 11 bases. The CDR3 consists of 16 residues. CDR1 is SGHDT, CDR2 YYEEEE, per germline. The CDR3 nucleotides are TGTGCCAGCAGCTTCTACACCGGGACAACTAATGAAAAACTGTTTTTT. Its protein product is CASSFYTGTTNEKLFF.

The chain has TRBV5-8 and TRBJ1-2; no clear D gene. There are 12 residues in the CDR3. Trimming took off 4 bases at V and 4 bases at J, with 8 bases between the two ends. Looked up from germline, CDR1 is SGHTS and CDR2 is YDEGEE. In nucleotides, the CDR3 is TGTGCCAGCAGCCGCGCGGCCTATGGCTACACCTTC. Its translation: CASSRAAYGYTF.

The chain links TRBV2 to TRBJ1-2; unclear D gene. CDR1 is SNHLY, CDR2 FYNNEI, per germline. V lost 1 base, J lost 0 bases, and 12 bases lay in between. The CDR3 length is 16 residues. The CDR3 nucleotides are TGTGCCAGCAGTGAAGTGCAGTTCTCTACTAACTATGGCTACACCTTC. Protein: CASSEVQFSTNYGYTF.

This chain joins TRBV28 and TRBJ2-7; D perhaps matches TRBD1 (6 bases). CDR3 length: 13 residues. V gave up 6 bases and J gave up 3 bases, with 12 bases separating them. Germline loops: CDR1 MDHEN, CDR2 SYDVKM. CDR3 coding DNA: TGTGCCAGCAGGTACGGACAGTACTACGAGCAGTACTTC. Encoded protein: CASRYGQYYEQYF.

This clone was counted a single time. The rearrangement joins TRBV7-3 to TRBJ1-6; D gene uncertain. The length of the CDR3 is 13 residues. The V end lost 5 bases, the J end lost 7 bases, and 9 bases lay between the germline ends. CDR1 SGHTA and CDR2 FQGTGA come from the germline V gene. This CDR3 is CASSLQENSPLHF. In nucleotides, the CDR3 is TGTGCCAGCAGCCTCCAAGAAAATTCACCCCTCCACTTT.

This clone was observed once. The chain recombines TRBV10-3 with TRBJ2-7; maybe TRBD1 (6 bases). V lost 10 bases and J lost 0, with 13 bases in between. CDR3 length: 13 amino acids. The germline gives CDR1 ENHRY, CDR2 SYGVKD. CDR3 region: CATLQGGSYEQYF. The CDR3 DNA reads TGTGCCACTCTACAGGGTGGCTCCTACGAGCAGTACTTC.

In its sample, this clone was seen once. This same CDR3 is encoded by further DNA sequences in the sample. The V and J genes are TRBV3-1 (or the pseudogene TRBV3-2) and TRBJ1-5; D ambiguous. The CDR3 has 13 residues. Trimming stripped 1 base from V and 4 bases from J, with 5 bases between. Germline lookup yields CDR1 LGHDT and CDR2 YNNKEL (reference sequence). CDR3 bases: TGTGCCAGCAGCCAAGGGCTTAATCAGCCCCAGCATTTT. Translated: CASSQGLNQPQHF.

This clone was found a few times. The rearrangement joins TRBV20-1 to TRBJ1-6, with D hard to call. Deletions cut 1 base from V and 7 bases from J, with 2 bases between. From germline, CDR1 is DFQATT and CDR2 SNEGSKA (reference sequence). The CDR3 has 11 amino acids. Written as DNA, the CDR3 is TGCAGTGCTAGAGGGAATTCACCCCTCCACTTT. Protein sequence: CSARGNSPLHF.

The chain has TRBV5-1 and TRBJ1-4, with D maybe TRBD1 (6 bases). Trimming stripped 1 base from V and 7 bases from J, with 14 bases between. The CDR3 consists of 15 residues. Germline V gives CDR1 SGHRS, CDR2 YFSETQ. The CDR3 reads CASSLRGEGGEKLFF. The CDR3 nucleotides read TGCGCCAGCAGCTTGCGGGGTGAAGGGGGTGAAAAACTGTTTTTT.

The chain uses TRBV5-6 and TRBJ1-1, with unresolved D. The CDR3 contains 16 residues. Germline values: CDR1 SGHDT, CDR2 YYEEEE. Trimming took off 1 base at V and 6 bases at J, with 19 bases between the two ends. CDR3 loop: CASSLTSGHSEPEAFF. CDR3 DNA: TGTGCCAGCAGCTTGACAAGCGGCCATTCCGAACCTGAAGCTTTCTTT.

The chain combines TRBV6-2 or TRBV6-3 with TRBJ1-1, with D hard to call. Germline CDR1 MNHEY, CDR2 SVGEGT. The length of the CDR3 is 16 residues. V lost 4 bases and J 1 base, leaving 16 bases between the germline ends. The chain's CDR3 is CASSSPFKVTNTEAFF. As DNA, the CDR3 is TGTGCCAGCAGTTCCCCGTTTAAGGTAACGAACACTGAAGCTTTCTTT.

The CDR3 here is CASKRCNSPLHF. In nucleotides, the CDR3 is TGCGCCAGCAAGAGATGTAATTCACCCCTCCACTTT. The V gene is TRBV10-1, the J gene TRBJ1-6, with no clear D. The CDR3 consists of 12 residues. Between the trimmed V and J ends, which lost 7 bases and 6 bases, there was a span of 7 bases. The germline V gene has CDR1 WNHNN and CDR2 SYGVQD (reference sequence).

Only one count was recorded for this clone. In nucleotides, the CDR3 is TGCAGCGCCCGGAGCGACGGGGCCTACGAGCAGTACTTC. Residues: CSARSDGAYEQYF. The chain uses TRBV29-1 and TRBJ2-7, with D tentatively TRBD2 (5 bases). The CDR3 runs to 13 residues. Between the trimmed V and J ends, which lost 7 bases and 2 bases, there was a span of 15 bases. From germline, CDR1 is SQVTM and CDR2 ANQGSEA.

This chain connects TRBV29-1 to TRBJ2-5, with 7 bases aligning to TRBD1. In germline, CDR1 is SQVTM, CDR2 ANQGSEA. J gave up 2 bases and V 7 bases, and 4 bases lay outside the gene matches. The CDR3 totals 12 residues. CDR3 sequence (DNA): TGCAGCGCGGAGACAGGGCAAGAGACCCAGTACTTC. Amino acid sequence: CSAETGQETQYF.

The chain carries TRBV4-2 and TRBJ1-1; D is uncertain. Germline CDR1 and CDR2: LGHNA and YNFKEQ. The CDR3 has 14 residues. The germline V and J ends were trimmed by 4 bases and 4 bases, with 13 bases remaining between them. The CDR3 region has the DNA TGTGCCAGCAGCCTACCCATAGGAACCACTGAAGCTTTCTTT. Its protein product is CASSLPIGTTEAFF.